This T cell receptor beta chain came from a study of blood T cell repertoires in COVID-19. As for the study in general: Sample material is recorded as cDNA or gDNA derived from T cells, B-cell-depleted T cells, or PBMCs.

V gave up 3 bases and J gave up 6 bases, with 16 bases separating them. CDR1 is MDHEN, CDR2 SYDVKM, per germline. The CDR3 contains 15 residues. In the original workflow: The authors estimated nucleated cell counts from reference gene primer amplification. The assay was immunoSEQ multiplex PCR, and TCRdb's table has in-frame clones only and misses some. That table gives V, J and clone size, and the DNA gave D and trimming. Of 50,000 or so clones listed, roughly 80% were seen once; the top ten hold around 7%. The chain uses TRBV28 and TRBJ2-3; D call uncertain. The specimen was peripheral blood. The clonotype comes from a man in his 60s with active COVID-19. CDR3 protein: CASSFSLNPPDTQYF. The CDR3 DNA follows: TGTGCCAGCAGTTTCAGTCTCAACCCGCCGGATACGCAGTATTTT.